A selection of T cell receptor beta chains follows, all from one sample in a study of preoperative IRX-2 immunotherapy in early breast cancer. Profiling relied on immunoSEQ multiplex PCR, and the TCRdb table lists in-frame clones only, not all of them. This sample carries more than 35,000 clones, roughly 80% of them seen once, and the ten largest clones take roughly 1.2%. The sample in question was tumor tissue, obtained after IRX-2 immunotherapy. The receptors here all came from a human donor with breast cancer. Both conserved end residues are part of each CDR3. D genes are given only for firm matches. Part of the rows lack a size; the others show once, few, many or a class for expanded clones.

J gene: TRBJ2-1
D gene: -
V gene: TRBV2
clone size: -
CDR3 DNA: TGTGCCAGCGCCCCTTGGGGGTCCTACAATGAGCAGTTCTTC
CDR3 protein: CASAPWGSYNEQFF

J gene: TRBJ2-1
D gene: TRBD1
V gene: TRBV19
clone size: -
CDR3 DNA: TGTGCCAGTAGTCCCGGGACAGGGGCGATGGTAGGGTACAATGAGCAGTTCTTC
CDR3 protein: CASSPGTGAMVGYNEQFF

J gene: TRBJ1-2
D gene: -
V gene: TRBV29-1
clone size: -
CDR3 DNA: TGCAGCGTTGACGTAGGCTTCTATGGCTACACCTTC
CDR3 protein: CSVDVGFYGYTF

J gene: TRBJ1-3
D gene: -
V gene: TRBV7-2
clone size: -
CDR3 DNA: TGTGCCAGCAGCCAGTCAGGTTACTCTGGAAACACCATATATTTT
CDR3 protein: CASSQSGYSGNTIYF

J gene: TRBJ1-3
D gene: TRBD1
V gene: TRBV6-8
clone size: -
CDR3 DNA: TGTGCCAGCCGTGGACAGGGGGCGAAGGGAAACACCATATATTTT
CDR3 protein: CASRGQGAKGNTIYF

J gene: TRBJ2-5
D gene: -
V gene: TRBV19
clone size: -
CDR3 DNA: TGTGCCAGTGGCTCCCAGGGGGGTCAAGAGACCCAGTACTTC
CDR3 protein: CASGSQGGQETQYF

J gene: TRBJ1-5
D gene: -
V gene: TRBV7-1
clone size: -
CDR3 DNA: TGTGCCAGCAGCTTGCGCGGGCCTAGCAATCAGCCCCAGCATTTT
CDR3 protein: CASSLRGPSNQPQHF

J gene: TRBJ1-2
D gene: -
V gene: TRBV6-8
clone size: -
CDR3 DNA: TGTGCCAGCTTCGGGATTAACTATGGCTACACCTTC
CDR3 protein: CASFGINYGYTF

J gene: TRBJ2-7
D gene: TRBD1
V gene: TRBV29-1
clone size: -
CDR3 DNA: TGCAGCGCCGAGGGGACAGGGGCGGGCGAGCAGTACTTC
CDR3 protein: CSAEGTGAGEQYF

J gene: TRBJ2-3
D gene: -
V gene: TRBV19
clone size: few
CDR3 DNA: TGTGCCAGTAGTATAGCGAGCACAGATACGCAGTATTTT
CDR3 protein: CASSIASTDTQYF

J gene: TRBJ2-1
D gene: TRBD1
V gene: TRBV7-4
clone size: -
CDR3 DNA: TGTGCCAGCAGCGTAGTGGCAGGGGGCGGGGATGAGCAGTTCTTC
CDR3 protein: CASSVVAGGGDEQFF

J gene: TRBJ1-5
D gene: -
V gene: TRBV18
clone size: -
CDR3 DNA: TGTGCCAGCTCACCAGGAGTTAATCAGCCCCAGCATTTT
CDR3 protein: CASSPGVNQPQHF

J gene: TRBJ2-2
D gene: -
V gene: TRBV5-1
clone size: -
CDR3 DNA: TGCGCCAGCAGCTTGGTGGGGATGGGAACCGGGGAGCTGTTTTTT
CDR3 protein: CASSLVGMGTGELFF

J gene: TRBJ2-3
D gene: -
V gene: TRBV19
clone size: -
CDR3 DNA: TGTGCCAGTGGCGAAAGGGGAGCAGATACGCAGTATTTT
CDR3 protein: CASGERGADTQYF

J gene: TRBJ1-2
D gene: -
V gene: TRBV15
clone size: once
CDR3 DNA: TGTGCCACCAGCAGGCTAGGGCCCCACTACTATGGCTACACCTTC
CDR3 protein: CATSRLGPHYYGYTF

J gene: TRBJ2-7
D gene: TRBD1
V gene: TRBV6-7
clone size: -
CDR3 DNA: TGTGCCAGCAGTTACGAGGGACAGGGTACCTACGAGCAGTACTTC
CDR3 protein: CASSYEGQGTYEQYF

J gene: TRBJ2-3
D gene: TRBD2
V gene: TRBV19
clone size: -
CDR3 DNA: TGTGCCAGTAGTATAGAAGCGGGGGATACGCAGTATTTT
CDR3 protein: CASSIEAGDTQYF

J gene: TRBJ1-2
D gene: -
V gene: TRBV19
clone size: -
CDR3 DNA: TGTGCCAGTAGTATATGGGGCAGCCCCTCAGCCTATGGCTACACCTTC
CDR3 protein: CASSIWGSPSAYGYTF

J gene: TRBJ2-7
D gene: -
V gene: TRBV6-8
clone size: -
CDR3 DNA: TGTGCCAGCAGTTTAGGACGGGGGTACGAGCAGTACTTC
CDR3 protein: CASSLGRGYEQYF

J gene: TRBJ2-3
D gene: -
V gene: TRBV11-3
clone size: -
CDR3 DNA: TGTGCCAGCAGCTTTCTCGGTGTTCCGTCGAGCACAGATACGCAGTATTTT
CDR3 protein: CASSFLGVPSSTDTQYF

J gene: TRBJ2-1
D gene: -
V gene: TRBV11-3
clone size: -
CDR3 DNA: TGTGCCAGCAGCTTGGGGGCCACAGGGTGGAATGAGCAGTTCTTC
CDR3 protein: CASSLGATGWNEQFF

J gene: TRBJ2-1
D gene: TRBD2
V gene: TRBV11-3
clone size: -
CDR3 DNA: TGTGCCAGCAGCCGGGGGGGGAGTTCCTACAATGAGCAGTTCTTC
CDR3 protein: CASSRGGSSYNEQFF

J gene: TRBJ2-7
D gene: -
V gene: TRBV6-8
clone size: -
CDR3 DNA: TGTGCCATCAGGGCTAGCGACTCCTACGAGCAGTACTTC
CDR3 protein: CAIRASDSYEQYF

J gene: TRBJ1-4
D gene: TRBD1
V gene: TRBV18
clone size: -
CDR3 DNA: TGTGCCAGCTCACCCGGGACAGGGTCTAAAAAACTGTTTTTT
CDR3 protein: CASSPGTGSKKLFF

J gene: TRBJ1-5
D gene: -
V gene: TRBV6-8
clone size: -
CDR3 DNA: TGTGCCATCAGTGTGGCAGGGAATCAGCCCCAGCATTTT
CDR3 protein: CAISVAGNQPQHF

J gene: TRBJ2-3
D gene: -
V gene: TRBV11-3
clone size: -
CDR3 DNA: TGTGCCAGCAGCTTTGGAGGAACCCCCACAGATACGCAGTATTTT
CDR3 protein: CASSFGGTPTDTQYF

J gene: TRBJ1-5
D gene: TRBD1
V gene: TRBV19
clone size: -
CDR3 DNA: TGTGCCAGTAGCAAAGACAGGGCCAGCAATCAGCCCCAGCATTTT
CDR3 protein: CASSKDRASNQPQHF

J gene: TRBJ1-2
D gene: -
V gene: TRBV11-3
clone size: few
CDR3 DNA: TGTGCCAGCAGCCACCGGGACGACTATAACTATGGCTACACCTTC
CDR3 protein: CASSHRDDYNYGYTF

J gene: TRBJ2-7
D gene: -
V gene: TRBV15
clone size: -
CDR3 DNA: TGTGCCACCAGCAGCCTAGGGGAGATCTACGAGCAGTACTTC
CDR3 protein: CATSSLGEIYEQYF

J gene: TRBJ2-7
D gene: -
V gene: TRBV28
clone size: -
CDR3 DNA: TGTGCCAGCACTAATTTGGGCAGTGCCTACGAGCAGTACTTC
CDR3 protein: CASTNLGSAYEQYF

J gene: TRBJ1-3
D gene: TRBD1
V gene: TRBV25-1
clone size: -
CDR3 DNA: TGTGCCAGCAGTGGACAGGGGAACACCATATATTTT
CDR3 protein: CASSGQGNTIYF

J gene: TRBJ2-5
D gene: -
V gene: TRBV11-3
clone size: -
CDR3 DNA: TGTGCCAGCAGCTTAAGTCCAGCCCGTGGGGAGACCCAGTACTTC
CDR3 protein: CASSLSPARGETQYF

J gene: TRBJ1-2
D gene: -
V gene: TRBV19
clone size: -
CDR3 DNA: TGTGCCAGTAGTTGGACAGAACTTTATGGCTACACCTTC
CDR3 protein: CASSWTELYGYTF

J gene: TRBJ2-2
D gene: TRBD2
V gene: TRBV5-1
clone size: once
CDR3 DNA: TGCGCCAGCAGCTCAGTAGCGGGTACGAACACCGGGGAGCTGTTTTTT
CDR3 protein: CASSSVAGTNTGELFF

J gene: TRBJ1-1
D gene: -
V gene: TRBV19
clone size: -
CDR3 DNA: TGTGCCAGTAGGTGGGGAGACATTGAAGCTTTCTTT
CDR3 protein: CASRWGDIEAFF

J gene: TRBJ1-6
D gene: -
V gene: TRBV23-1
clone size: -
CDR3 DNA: TGCGCCAGCAGCTCGACGGAGCGCAGCTCCTATAATTCACCCCTCCACTTT
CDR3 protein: CASSSTERSSYNSPLHF

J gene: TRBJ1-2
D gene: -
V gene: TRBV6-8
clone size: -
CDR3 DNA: TGTGCCAGCAGTTACTCGAACACCAACTATGGCTACACCTTC
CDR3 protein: CASSYSNTNYGYTF

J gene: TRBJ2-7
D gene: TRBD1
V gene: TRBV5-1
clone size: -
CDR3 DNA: TGCGCCAGCAGCTGGGGACAGGACGCCTACGAGCAGTACTTC
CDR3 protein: CASSWGQDAYEQYF

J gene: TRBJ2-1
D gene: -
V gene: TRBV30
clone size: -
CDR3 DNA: TGTGCCTGGAGTGCTCCGGGGGCGCGGACCTTCGCCTACAATGAGCAGTTCTTC
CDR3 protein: CAWSAPGARTFAYNEQFF

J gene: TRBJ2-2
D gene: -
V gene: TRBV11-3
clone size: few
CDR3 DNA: TGTGCCAGCAGCTTAGGGCAGAGGGGGTATCCCGGGGAGCTGTTTTTT
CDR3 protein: CASSLGQRGYPGELFF

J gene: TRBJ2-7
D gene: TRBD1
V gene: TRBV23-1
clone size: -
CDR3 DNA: TGCGCCAGCAGCCTTGGACAGGTCAGCTCCTACGAGCAGTACTTC
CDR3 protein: CASSLGQVSSYEQYF

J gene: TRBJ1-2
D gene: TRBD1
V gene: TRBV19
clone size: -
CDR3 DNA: TGTGCCAGTAGTTCGCCCGGGACAGGCGGCTACACCTTC
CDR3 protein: CASSSPGTGGYTF

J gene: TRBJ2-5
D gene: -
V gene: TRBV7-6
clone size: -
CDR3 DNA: TGTGCCAGCAGCCAAATCGAACGCCTGGAGACCCAGTACTTC
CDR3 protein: CASSQIERLETQYF

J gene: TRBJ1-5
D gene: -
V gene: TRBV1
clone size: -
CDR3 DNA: -
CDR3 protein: CASWAGGNQPQHF

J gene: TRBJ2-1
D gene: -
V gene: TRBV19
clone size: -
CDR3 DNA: TGTGCCAGTAAGCAAAACTCCTACAATGAGCAGTTCTTC
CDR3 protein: CASKQNSYNEQFF

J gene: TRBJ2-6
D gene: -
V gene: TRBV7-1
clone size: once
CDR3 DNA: TGTGCCAGCAGCTTAGGTCTAGGCTCTGGGGCCAACGTCCTGACTTTC
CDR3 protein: CASSLGLGSGANVLTF

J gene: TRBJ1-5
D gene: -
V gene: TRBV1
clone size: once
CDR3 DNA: TGCGCCAGCAGCCAAGGGCGGGGGGTGCATCAGTCCCAGCATTTT
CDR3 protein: CASSQGRGVHQSQHF

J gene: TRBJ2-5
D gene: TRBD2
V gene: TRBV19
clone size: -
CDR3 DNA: TGTGCCAGTAGTATGGGAGGGACGGGGGGCCAAGAGACCCAGTACTTC
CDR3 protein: CASSMGGTGGQETQYF

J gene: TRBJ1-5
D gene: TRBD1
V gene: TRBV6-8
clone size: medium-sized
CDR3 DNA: TGTGCCAGCAGTGGGGGACAGGGGCAAAATCAGCCCCAGCATTTT
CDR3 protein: CASSGGQGQNQPQHF

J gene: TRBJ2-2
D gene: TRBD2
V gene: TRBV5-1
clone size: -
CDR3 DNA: TGCGCCAGCAGCTTTGGCAGGACTAGCGGGAGTTTGTCGACCGGGGAGCTGTTTTTT
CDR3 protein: CASSFGRTSGSLSTGELFF

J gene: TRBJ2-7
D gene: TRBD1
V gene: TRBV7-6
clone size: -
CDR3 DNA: TGTGCCAGCAGCTTCACCGGGACAGGGACCTACGAGCAGTACTTC
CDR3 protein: CASSFTGTGTYEQYF

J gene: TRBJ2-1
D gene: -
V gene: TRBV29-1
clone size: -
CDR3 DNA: TGCAGCGTTGAAATACACCTTGGGGGTAAGGAGCAGTTCTTC
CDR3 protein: CSVEIHLGGKEQFF

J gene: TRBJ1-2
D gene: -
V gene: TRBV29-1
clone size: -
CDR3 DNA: TGCAGCGCTGCCGGGACGTTCTATGGCTACACCTTC
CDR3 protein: CSAAGTFYGYTF

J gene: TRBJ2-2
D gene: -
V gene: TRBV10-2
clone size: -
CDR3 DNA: TGCGCCAGCAGCTCGACTGCCGGGGAGCTGTTTTTT
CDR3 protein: CASSSTAGELFF

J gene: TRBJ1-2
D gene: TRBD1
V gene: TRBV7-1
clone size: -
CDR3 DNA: TGTGCCAGCAGCTTGTGGGACAGGGGAGGTCGCTACACCTTC
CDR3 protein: CASSLWDRGGRYTF